This passage covers 27 T cell receptor beta chains from one sample sequenced in a study of blood T cell repertoires in COVID-19. Only in-frame clones appear in the TCRdb table, and some are missing; sequencing was by immunoSEQ multiplex PCR. The sample has under 350,000 clones, roughly 86% seen once; the top ten hold over 2%. Sequencing was carried out using PBMCs or T cells enriched from blood (not recorded which). Receptors were obtained from a young woman who had recovered from COVID-19.

The chain carries TRBV5-1 and TRBJ1-1, with D hard to call. The CDR3 is 15 residues long. The ends were cut back, 1 base at V and 5 bases at J, with 15 bases in the middle. The germline CDR1 and CDR2 sequences are SGHRS and YFSETQ. The CDR3 bases are TGCGCCAGCAGCTTGATGGGCAGGATTGGGACTGAAGCTTTCTTT. Protein product: CASSLMGRIGTEAFF.

J is TRBJ1-5 and V is TRBV15; 12 bases fit TRBD1. The junction had 20 bases not matched to a gene; V was cut back by 5 bases and J by 6 bases. Germline V gene sequence: CDR1 LNHNV, CDR2 YYDKDF (reference sequence). The CDR3 extends over 20 amino acids. The CDR3 here is CATSPAGTGGSEGVGQPQHF. The CDR3 bases are TGTGCCACCAGCCCCGCTGGGACAGGGGGCTCTGAAGGAGTCGGTCAGCCCCAGCATTTT.

The chain combines TRBV5-6 with TRBJ1-1; 10 bases fit TRBD1. The V segment lost 5 bases and the J segment 4 bases; nucleotides outside the gene matches: 5. This CDR3 has 14 amino acids. Germline-derived CDR1 and CDR2 are SGHDT and YYEEEE. In nucleotides, the CDR3 is TGTGCCAGCAGTCCCGGGACAGGGGTCACTGAAGCTTTCTTT. It is translated as CASSPGTGVTEAFF.

The CDR3 is CASSVGQVGPIEPQHF. CDR3 nucleotide sequence: TGTGCCAGCAGTGTCGGACAGGTGGGGCCAATTGAGCCCCAGCATTTT. V and J are TRBV28 and TRBJ1-5; TRBD1 agrees at 7 bases. Germline V lookup: CDR1 MDHEN, CDR2 SYDVKM. V lost 5 bases, J lost 8 bases, and 15 bases stayed unmatched. The CDR3 has 16 residues.

This chain joins TRBV7-9 and TRBJ1-2, with a possible D match to TRBD1 (5 bases). The length of the CDR3 is 12 residues. The germline V gene encodes CDR1 SEHNR and CDR2 FQNEAQ (reference sequence). Trimming stripped 5 bases from V and 4 bases from J, with 8 bases between. The DNA of the CDR3 is TGTGCCAGCAGCATCGACAGCTATGGCTACACCTTC. Amino acid sequence: CASSIDSYGYTF.

The V and J genes are TRBV7-2 and TRBJ2-3; 9 bases fit TRBD2. The junction had 10 bases not matched to a gene; V was cut back by 2 bases and J by 7 bases. Per germline, CDR1 SGHTA and CDR2 FQGNSA. The CDR3 consists of 16 residues. CDR3 loop: CASSLRRVAGVNTQYF. CDR3 DNA: TGTGCCAGCAGCTTACGGCGGGTAGCGGGAGTAAATACGCAGTATTTT.

The chain links TRBV5-4 to TRBJ2-7, with D perhaps matching TRBD1 (5 bases). Trimming removed 3 bases from V and 3 bases from J, with 13 bases in between. This CDR3 is built from 14 residues. CDR1 and CDR2 from the germline V gene are SGHNT and YYREEE (reference sequence). The CDR3 DNA is TGTGCCAGCAGCTCGCAAAATACAGGCTACGAGCAGTACTTC. As protein: CASSSQNTGYEQYF.

V is TRBV7-8 and J is TRBJ2-1, with TRBD2 identical over 15 bases. The V and J ends lost 6 bases and 4 bases, in that order; junction bases with no gene match: 4. Per the germline V gene, CDR1 is SGHVS and CDR2 is FQNEAQ. This CDR3 region has 16 residues. DNA of the CDR3: TGTGCCAGCAGACGGACTAGCGGGGGGGCTTACAATGAGCAGTTCTTC. This codes for CASRRTSGGAYNEQFF.

The chain is built from TRBV2 and TRBJ1-2, with D unclear. The length of the CDR3 is 14 residues. Germline V lookup: CDR1 SNHLY, CDR2 FYNNEI. V dropped 8 bases and J dropped 4 bases, with 17 bases sitting between them. The CDR3 sequence is CASPNWVRGYGYTF. As DNA, the CDR3 is TGTGCCAGCCCGAATTGGGTTCGCGGCTATGGCTACACCTTC. Full variable domain (remainder filled in from reference TRBV2 and TRBJ1-2): EPEVTQTPSHQVTQMGQEVILRCVPISNHLYFYWYRQILGQKVEFLVSFYNNEISEKSEIFDDQFSVERPDGSNFTLKIRSTKLEDSAMYFCASPNWVRGYGYTFGSGTRLTVV.

The J gene is TRBJ1-5, the V gene TRBV5-1; TRBD1 aligns across 7 bases. Germline CDR1 reads SGHRS; CDR2 reads YFSETQ. The CDR3 consists of 15 residues. With 2 bases clipped from V and 2 bases from J, the junction kept 4 bases outside the gene matches. The CDR3 nucleotides read TGCGCCAGCAGCTTTCGACAGGGCGGCAATCAGCCCCAGCATTTT. The encoded protein is CASSFRQGGNQPQHF.

V gene TRBV5-1 combines with J gene TRBJ1-1; unclear D gene. Germline values: CDR1 SGHRS, CDR2 YFSETQ. V gave up 0 bases and J gave up 5 bases, with 11 bases separating them. CDR3 size: 14 residues. The CDR3 protein is CASSLDQAGTEAFF. DNA of the CDR3: TGCGCCAGCAGCTTGGACCAGGCGGGGACTGAAGCTTTCTTT.

This clone was detected only a few times. The genes are TRBV4-1 and TRBJ1-1, with a weak D call TRBD1 (5 bases). The V gene lost 1 base and the J gene lost 0 bases, with 6 bases spanning the gap. CDR3 length: 14 amino acids. The V gene's germline CDR1 is MGHRA and CDR2 YSYEKL. The CDR3 nucleotides read TGCGCCAGCAGCCAAGGGGGGGTGAACACTGAAGCTTTCTTT. It is translated as CASSQGGVNTEAFF.

The chain links TRBV19 to TRBJ2-1; TRBD1 aligns across 7 bases. Germline CDR1 and CDR2: LNHDA and SQIVND (reference sequence). The CDR3 is 14 residues long. The ends lost 8 bases at V and 9 bases at J; junction bases unmatched: 13. This CDR3 is CASSSWQGVSEQFF. As DNA, the CDR3 is TGTGCCAGTTCTTCGTGGCAGGGGGTATCTGAGCAGTTCTTC.

About this clone: Other DNA sequences within the sample encode an identical CDR3. The chain carries TRBV12-3 or TRBV12-4 and TRBJ1-2; no definite D call. The CDR3 contains 13 residues. V lost 3 bases to trimming and J lost 2 bases, with 7 bases between them. Written as DNA, the CDR3 is TGTGCCAGCAGTTTCGCCGGGAACTATGGCTACACCTTC. Residues: CASSFAGNYGYTF.

This chain links TRBV28 with TRBJ2-1; 7 bases line up with TRBD1. This CDR3 contains 13 residues. Germline lookup yields CDR1 MDHEN and CDR2 SYDVKM. Trimming cost V 6 bases and J 7 bases; bases outside gene matches: 6. Here the CDR3 reads CASRRGGVNEQFF. In DNA form, the CDR3 reads TGTGCCAGCAGACGAGGGGGCGTAAATGAGCAGTTCTTC.

V usage is TRBV5-4 and J usage is TRBJ1-2; TRBD1 matches 7 bases. Germline assignment: CDR1 SGHNT and CDR2 YYREEE (reference sequence). The CDR3 runs to 13 residues. The ends lost 5 bases at V and 2 bases at J; junction bases unmatched: 3. CDR3: CASRYRGNYGYTF. The CDR3 DNA sequence: TGTGCCAGCAGATACAGGGGAAACTATGGCTACACCTTC.

The chain uses TRBV29-1 and TRBJ1-1, with 9 bases aligning to TRBD1. V lost 7 bases to trimming and J lost 6 bases; unmatched junction nucleotides: 6. The CDR3 runs 12 residues. Germline-derived CDR1 and CDR2 are SQVTM and ANQGSEA. CDR3: CSAGQGTPEAFF. The CDR3 DNA is TGCAGCGCAGGACAGGGGACCCCTGAAGCTTTCTTT.

This clone was observed a handful of times. V is TRBV5-4 and J is TRBJ2-7; D is possibly TRBD1 (5 bases). The CDR3 is made up of 13 amino acids. Germline lookup yields CDR1 SGHNT and CDR2 YYREEE (reference sequence). V was cut by 5 bases and J by 7 bases, with 16 bases left in between. CDR3 residues: CASSPDSRREQYF. The CDR3 bases are TGTGCCAGCAGTCCTGACAGTCGGCGGGAGCAGTACTTC.

V usage is TRBV3-1 (or the pseudogene TRBV3-2) and J usage is TRBJ2-1; D is uncertain. There are 11 residues in the CDR3. The ends were cut back, 4 bases at V and 6 bases at J, with 4 bases in the middle. Germline-derived CDR1 and CDR2 are LGHDT and YNNKEL (reference sequence). DNA of the CDR3: TGTGCCAGCAGCCTCCTCAATGAGCAGTTCTTC. This codes for CASSLLNEQFF.

The rearrangement joins TRBV2 to TRBJ2-7; D is undetermined. CDR1 SNHLY and CDR2 FYNNEI come from the germline V gene. CDR3 size: 13 residues. Trimming stripped 1 base from V and 3 bases from J, with 7 bases between. CDR3 in amino acids: CASSEGHSYEQYF. In DNA, the CDR3 is TGTGCCAGCAGTGAAGGACATAGCTACGAGCAGTACTTC.

This clone was detected once. The gene calls are TRBV19 and TRBJ2-5; 9 nucleotides agree with TRBD2. The CDR3 is made up of 14 amino acids. Germline loops: CDR1 LNHDA, CDR2 SQIVND (reference sequence). V trimming: 5 bases; J trimming: 2 bases; junction bases outside the gene matches: 3. Here the CDR3 DNA reads TGTGCCAGTAGTTCGCGGGAGGGACAAGAGACCCAGTACTTC. This encodes CASSSREGQETQYF.

The gene calls are TRBV7-9 and TRBJ1-2; 7 nucleotides match TRBD1. The germline V gene has CDR1 SEHNR and CDR2 FQNEAQ (reference sequence). CDR3 length equals 13 residues. The CDR3 DNA follows: TGTGCGATCCCGGGGGACAGAAACTATGGCTACACCTTC. It is translated as CAIPGDRNYGYTF.

The chain uses TRBV18 and TRBJ2-5; D is possibly TRBD2 (5 bases). The CDR3 covers 15 residues. Germline assignment: CDR1 KGHSH and CDR2 LQKENI. The V end was cut by 6 bases, the J end by 5 bases, with 19 bases between. The CDR3 coding sequence is TGTGCCAGCTCCCCTTCCGGGGTAGGTTTGGAGACCCAGTACTTC. This codes for CASSPSGVGLETQYF.

This chain connects TRBV6-5 to TRBJ2-1; D might be TRBD2 (6 bases). The CDR3 spans 14 residues. Germline V gene lookup returns CDR1 MNHEY and CDR2 SVGAGI. Trimming took 2 bases from V and 5 from J, leaving 10 bases between them. CDR3 nucleotide sequence: TGTGCCAGCAGTTACACCGGGGGAAACAATGAGCAGTTCTTC. This sequence encodes CASSYTGGNNEQFF.

With regard to this clone: The sample carries other DNA sequences with the same CDR3. The chain carries TRBV9 and TRBJ1-1; D uncertain. CDR3 length: 13 amino acids. V dropped 2 bases and J dropped 5 bases, with 10 bases sitting between them. In germline, CDR1 is SGDLS, CDR2 YYNGEE. The CDR3 DNA follows: TGTGCCAGCAGCGTGGGGTCGGGAACTGAAGCTTTCTTT. Its protein product is CASSVGSGTEAFF.

The chain links TRBV10-3 to TRBJ2-3; 10 nucleotides align to TRBD2. This CDR3 is built from 17 residues. The germline gives CDR1 ENHRY, CDR2 SYGVKD. V lost 11 bases to trimming and J lost 0 bases; unmatched junction nucleotides: 14. CDR3 loop: CASRTSGRSSSTDTQYF. DNA of the CDR3: TGTGCCTCAAGGACTAGCGGAAGGAGCTCTAGCACAGATACGCAGTATTTT.

This chain links TRBV5-4 with TRBJ1-4, with D perhaps TRBD1 (6 bases). V was trimmed by 2 bases and J by 2 bases, leaving 10 bases between them. This CDR3 has 15 residues. Germline assignment: CDR1 SGHNT and CDR2 YYREEE (reference sequence). In nucleotides, the CDR3 is TGTGCCAGCAGCTTAGGGGGAGGGACTAATGAAAAACTGTTTTTT. Amino acid sequence: CASSLGGGTNEKLFF.